Following are 11 T cell receptor beta chains from one sample sequenced in a study of cytomegalovirus exposure and HLA in healthy donors. In the PCR, 60 Vbeta and 13 Jbeta primers were used. Libraries were prepared by immunoSEQ multiplex PCR; TCRdb keeps only in-frame clonotypes and omits some of them. Of about 110,000 clones in the sample, nearly 75% were seen once. The sequencing input was PBMCs. Source of these receptors: a man aged 25 to 40 in good health and CMV-seropositive.

J is TRBJ2-3 and V is TRBV7-9, with 8 bases identical to TRBD1. Germline V gene data show CDR1 as SEHNR and CDR2 as FQNEAQ (reference sequence). The CDR3 is made up of 14 amino acids. The V gene end was trimmed by 5 bases and the J gene end by 6 bases; junction bases not matched to a gene: 7. CDR3 in amino acids: CASSPSGGFDTQYF. In DNA form, the CDR3 reads TGTGCCAGCAGCCCATCAGGGGGCTTCGATACGCAGTATTTT.

In its sample, this clone was seen a few times. This chain joins TRBV4-2 and TRBJ1-6; possibly TRBD1 for D (6 bases). V lost 3 bases, J lost 7 bases, and 13 bases lay in between. There are 15 residues in the CDR3. The germline V gene encodes CDR1 LGHNA and CDR2 YNFKEQ. The CDR3, as DNA: TGTGCCAGCAGCCAGGGCCAGGGGACGAATTCACCCCTCCACTTT. As protein: CASSQGQGTNSPLHF.

The chain is built from TRBV7-9 and TRBJ1-2; TRBD1 agrees at 10 bases. J gave up 1 base and V 5 bases, and 7 bases lay outside the gene matches. The CDR3 runs 16 residues. Germline V gives CDR1 SEHNR, CDR2 FQNEAQ (reference sequence). This chain's CDR3 is CASSETGTGVNYGYTF. The CDR3 DNA follows: TGTGCCAGCAGCGAAACCGGGACAGGGGTTAACTATGGCTACACCTTC.

J is TRBJ2-5 and V is TRBV7-9; tentatively, D is TRBD2 (6 bases). CDR3 length: 14 residues. Germline loops: CDR1 SEHNR, CDR2 FQNEAQ (reference sequence). The germline V and J ends were trimmed by 5 bases and 5 bases, with 15 bases remaining between them. CDR3 residues: CASSPGTGRETQYF. CDR3 DNA sequence: TGTGCCAGCAGCCCCGGGACTGGGCGGGAGACCCAGTACTTC.

This clone was found a few times. The CDR3 spells CASSQAPGTDSNQPQHF. The CDR3 bases are TGTGCCAGCAGCCAAGCCCCGGGGACAGATAGCAATCAGCCCCAGCATTTT. This chain links TRBV4-2 with TRBJ1-5, with 7 nucleotides matching TRBD1. V lost 1 base to trimming and J lost 0 bases; unmatched junction nucleotides: 6. Germline values: CDR1 LGHNA, CDR2 YNFKEQ. This CDR3 has 17 residues.

The V call is TRBV5-4, the J call TRBJ2-5; 7 bases line up with TRBD1. The CDR3 runs to 15 residues. V dropped 6 bases and J dropped 4; count of bases not matched to a gene: 12. CDR1 SGHNT and CDR2 YYREEE come from the germline V gene (reference sequence). In DNA, the CDR3 is TGTGCCAGCAAAGAGGATAGGGGGCTTAGAGAGACCCAGTACTTC. Amino acids: CASKEDRGLRETQYF.

The V gene is TRBV25-1, the J gene TRBJ2-5; TRBD1 matches 7 bases. Germline-derived CDR1 and CDR2 are MGHDK and SYGVNS. This CDR3 has 16 amino acids. V shed 2 bases and J 2 bases; nucleotides not matched to a gene: 8. The CDR3, as DNA: TGTGCCAGCAGTGAACCCGGGACAGAAGGACAAGAGACCCAGTACTTC. This codes for CASSEPGTEGQETQYF.

V gene TRBV9 combines with J gene TRBJ2-3; perhaps TRBD2 as D (6 bases). Trimming stripped 5 bases from V and 1 base from J, with 14 bases between. Germline CDR1 reads SGDLS; CDR2 reads YYNGEE. The CDR3 totals 15 residues. CDR3 sequence (DNA): TGTGCCAGCAGTGGGATCACGGGGGGCACAGATACGCAGTATTTT. This sequence encodes CASSGITGGTDTQYF.

This rearrangement joins TRBV9 to TRBJ1-2; the D is unclear. The CDR3 totals 14 residues. Germline assignment: CDR1 SGDLS and CDR2 YYNGEE. The ends were cut back, 0 bases at V and 1 base at J, with 7 bases in the middle. The CDR3 nucleotides read TGTGCCAGCAGCGTAGAAGCGTTTAACTATGGCTACACCTTC. Translating gives CASSVEAFNYGYTF.

V usage is TRBV4-3 and J usage is TRBJ1-6; D is perhaps TRBD1 (5 bases). Germline CDR1 reads LGHNA; CDR2 reads YSLEER. V was cut by 0 bases and J by 7 bases, with 13 bases left in between. This CDR3 is 16 amino acids long. The CDR3 region is CASSQDGQGSNSPLHF. The CDR3, as DNA: TGCGCCAGCAGCCAAGATGGGCAGGGATCAAATTCACCCCTCCACTTT.

A remark on this clone: The junction departs from the called germline gene at one end, perhaps through a read error. The rearrangement joins TRBV7-9 to TRBJ1-2; the D gene is possibly TRBD1 (5 bases). The CDR3 length is 12 residues. Germline CDR1 and CDR2: SEHNR and FQNEAQ (reference sequence). CDR3 residues: CSSSLVGEGYTF. The CDR3 DNA is TGTTCCAGCAGCTTAGTAGGGGAAGGCTACACCTTC.